A selection of T cell receptor beta chains follows, all from one sample in a study of Graves' ophthalmopathy and Graves' hyperthyroidism. TCRdb re-analysed the multiplex PCR reads in MiXCR, keeping a single row per CDR3 protein. The data contain hundreds of thousands of distinct CDR3 sequences, about 20% of them seen just once; the ten biggest clones take up approximately 7%. The specimen was peripheral blood. Source of these receptors: a young woman with stable Graves' hyperthyroidism. Some clones in this sample may be carry-over from other donors' samples. Each CDR3 is given with its conserved first and last residue. Fields, in order: V gene, J gene, clone size, D gene, CDR3 DNA, CDR3 protein. D genes are given only for firm matches. Clone size is stated in some rows and not others, as once, few, many or a class when expanded.

TRBV12-3/TRBV12-4	TRBJ2-7	-	TRBD2	TGTGCCAGCAGTTTTGTAGCGGGAGGCGGTGGCGAGCAGTACTTC	CASSFVAGGGGEQYF
TRBV30	TRBJ1-2	few	-	TGTGCCTGGACCCAGGGCTTGGTTTTTAGTGGCTACACCTTC	CAWTQGLVFSGYTF
TRBV7-2	TRBJ2-7	many	-	TGTGCCAGCAGCTTGGACTCTTATGGGGAGCAGTACTTC	CASSLDSYGEQYF
TRBV20-1	TRBJ2-5	few	TRBD1	TGCAGTGCTAACCCACTAGACAGGGAAGGGGAGACCCAGTACTTC	CSANPLDREGETQYF
TRBV6-1	TRBJ1-6	-	-	TGTGCCAGCAGTGAACGGCAGGCCGCCCGCGGGTCACACCTCCACTTT	CASSERQAARGSHLHF
TRBV30	TRBJ2-7	-	-	TGTGCCTGGAGCTCCGGAGGCTACGAGCAGTACTTC	CAWSSGGYEQYF
TRBV5-1	TRBJ1-1	many	-	TGCGCCAGCAGCACCTTGACGGGAATGAACACTGAAGCTTTCTTT	CASSTLTGMNTEAFF
TRBV19	TRBJ1-5	many	-	TGTGCCAGTAGTATCAAGTCAGGGAGGTTCGATCAGCCCCAGCATTTT	CASSIKSGRFDQPQHF
TRBV6-5	TRBJ2-5	-	-	TGTGCCAGCAGTTACTCCCTAGCTTCAGAGACCCAGTACTTC	CASSYSLASETQYF
TRBV4-1	TRBJ2-5	few	-	TGCGCCAGCAGCCAACCGGCCAGGGGCGCATCTAAAGAGACCCAGTACTTC	CASSQPARGASKETQYF
TRBV20-1	TRBJ1-5	many	-	TGCAGTGCAAGGGACACACATAGCAATCAGCCCCAGCATTTT	CSARDTHSNQPQHF
TRBV9	TRBJ1-1	-	TRBD1	TGTGCCAGCAGCGAGACAGGGGTCGGTGAAGCTTTCTTT	CASSETGVGEAFF
TRBV12-3/TRBV12-4	TRBJ1-1	many	TRBD1	TGTGCCAGCAGGGATCTACAGGGGAGTACTGAAGCTTTCTTT	CASRDLQGSTEAFF
TRBV4-1	TRBJ2-7	many	-	TGCGCCAGCAGCCAGACAACGGGGAGGCAATACGAGCAGTACTTC	CASSQTTGRQYEQYF
TRBV30	TRBJ2-7	-	-	TGTGCCTGGAGTGGGACAAGAGCCTACGAGCAGTACTTC	CAWSGTRAYEQYF
TRBV20-1	TRBJ1-5	-	-	TGCAGTGCTAGCCTTCGGATTACTCAGCCCCAGCATTTT	CSASLRITQPQHF
TRBV4-1	TRBJ1-2	-	-	TGCGCCAGCAGCCAGAGTCAGGGGCTTGGCTACACCTTC	CASSQSQGLGYTF
TRBV7-3	TRBJ2-7	many	TRBD1	TGTGCTACCGGGTATGAGGGGGCCGACCTTTTTCCCTACGAGCAGTACTTC	CATGYEGADLFPYEQYF
TRBV6-1	TRBJ1-2	-	-	TGTGCCAGCAGTGATGACGCGGTCAGCGGGAGAGGCTACACCTTC	CASSDDAVSGRGYTF
TRBV6-2/TRBV6-3	TRBJ1-5	few	-	TGTGCCAGCAGTTCGCCAGGGACAAGGGTTCGTAGGGGATATAGCAATCAGCCCCAGCATTTT	CASSSPGTRVRRGYSNQPQHF
TRBV6-1	TRBJ2-5	-	TRBD1	TGTGCCAGCAGTAAACAGGGGCCCCCTATGGAGACCCAGTACTTC	CASSKQGPPMETQYF
TRBV30	TRBJ1-1	many	-	TGTGCCTGGAGTGTTGAGGTCTCAGCTTTCTTT	CAWSVEVSAFF
TRBV24-1	TRBJ2-5	-	TRBD1	TGTGCCACCAGTGAGACAGGGCGAACGGAGACCCAGTACTTC	CATSETGRTETQYF
TRBV6-1	TRBJ2-7	many	-	TGTGCCAGCAGTCTCGGGGGACAATACTACGAGCAGTACTTC	CASSLGGQYYEQYF
TRBV20-1	TRBJ1-3	many	TRBD1	TGCAGTGCGGCCGACAGGGTCTCTGGAAACACCATATATTTT	CSAADRVSGNTIYF